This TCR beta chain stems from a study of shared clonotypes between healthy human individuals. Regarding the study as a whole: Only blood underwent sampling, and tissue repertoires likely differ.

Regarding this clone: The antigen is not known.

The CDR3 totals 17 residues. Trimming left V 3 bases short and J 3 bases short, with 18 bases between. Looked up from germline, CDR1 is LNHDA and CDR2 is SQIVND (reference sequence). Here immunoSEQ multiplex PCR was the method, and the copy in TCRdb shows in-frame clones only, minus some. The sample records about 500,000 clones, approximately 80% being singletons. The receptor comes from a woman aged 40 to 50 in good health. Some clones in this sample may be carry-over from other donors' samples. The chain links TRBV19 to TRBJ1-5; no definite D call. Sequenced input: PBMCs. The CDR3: CASSIGQPRRYNQPQHF. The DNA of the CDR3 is TGTGCCAGTAGTATTGGGCAGCCACGCCGGTACAATCAGCCCCAGCATTTT.